Each of the 13 T cell receptor beta chains below was sequenced from the same sample in a study of coeliac disease. TCRdb's copy holds only in-frame clones and misses some; the assay was immunoSEQ multiplex PCR. This table holds under 800 clones, 55% to 75% found once. The material sequenced was intraepithelial lymphocytes from the gut. Receptors originate from a man older than 75 without celiac disease.

This clone was detected a few times. This chain uses TRBV7-2 with TRBJ1-5; D may be TRBD1 (5 bases). V shed 2 bases and J shed 0 bases, with 11 bases lying between them. The CDR3 loop spans 16 amino acids. CDR1 and CDR2 (germline): SGHTA, FQGNSA. The CDR3 DNA sequence: TGTGCCAGCAGCTTATTTGCGACAGATAGCAATCAGCCCCAGCATTTT. It yields the protein CASSLFATDSNQPQHF.

This clone is large. This chain uses TRBV2 with TRBJ1-1, with D perhaps matching TRBD1 (5 bases). Trimming stripped 8 bases from V and 1 base from J, with 8 bases between. Germline-derived CDR1 and CDR2 are SNHLY and FYNNEI. This CDR3 contains 12 residues. The CDR3 loop is CASGRGNTEAFF. In DNA, the CDR3 is TGTGCCAGCGGAAGGGGGAACACTGAAGCTTTCTTT.

The CDR3 bases are TGTGCCAGCAGCCCCACAGGGGTCATCCACGAGCAGTACTTC. Translating gives CASSPTGVIHEQYF. The chain carries TRBV5-5 and TRBJ2-7; 7 bases are shared with TRBD1. CDR3 size: 14 residues. Germline V gene sequence: CDR1 SGHKS, CDR2 YYEKEE (reference sequence). Trimming removed 4 bases from V and 5 bases from J; junction bases left unmatched: 9.

V usage is TRBV15 and J usage is TRBJ1-5; the D gene is possibly TRBD1 (5 bases). The CDR3 is made up of 15 amino acids. Germline V gene lookup returns CDR1 LNHNV and CDR2 YYDKDF (reference sequence). V was pared by 5 bases and J by 6 bases, with 17 bases between. The CDR3 DNA follows: TGTGCCACCAGCCGCGGACACGGCCAGGCTCAGCCCCAGCATTTT. This encodes CATSRGHGQAQPQHF.

This rearrangement joins TRBV28 to TRBJ1-1, with 7 bases lining up with TRBD1. The CDR3 is made up of 14 amino acids. The V segment lost 6 bases and the J segment 6 bases; nucleotides outside the gene matches: 10. Looked up from germline, CDR1 is MDHEN and CDR2 is SYDVKM. The chain's CDR3 is CASRKALTGAEAFF. In DNA, the CDR3 is TGTGCCAGCAGGAAGGCACTAACAGGGGCTGAAGCTTTCTTT.

The V and J genes are TRBV19 and TRBJ2-2; 8 nucleotides line up with TRBD1. Germline V gives CDR1 LNHDA, CDR2 SQIVND (reference sequence). The CDR3 runs to 13 residues. V was pared by 5 bases and J by 8 bases, with 4 bases of the junction left unmatched. CDR3 sequence: CASSGQGEGELFF. CDR3 coding DNA: TGTGCCAGTAGTGGACAGGGTGAAGGGGAGCTGTTTTTT.

The gene calls are TRBV7-2 and TRBJ2-2, with 10 bases identical to TRBD1. V lost 4 bases to trimming and J lost 0 bases; unmatched junction nucleotides: 2. Germline V gene lookup returns CDR1 SGHTA and CDR2 FQGNSA. There are 16 residues in the CDR3. Written as DNA, the CDR3 is TGTGCCAGCAGCTCGGGACAGGGGACGAACACCGGGGAGCTGTTTTTT. It is translated as CASSSGQGTNTGELFF.

The chain has TRBV19 and TRBJ1-1; 11 bases agree with TRBD1. V shed 6 bases and J 4 bases; nucleotides not matched to a gene: 4. This CDR3 is built from 14 residues. From germline, CDR1 is LNHDA and CDR2 SQIVND (reference sequence). The CDR3 loop is CASRDRGLSTEAFF. The CDR3 nucleotides are TGTGCCAGTAGGGACAGGGGGCTGAGCACTGAAGCTTTCTTT.

The chain recombines TRBV6-1 with TRBJ2-2; 7 positions agree with TRBD1. Germline V gives CDR1 MNHNS, CDR2 SASEGT. CDR3 length: 14 residues. V dropped 6 bases and J dropped 3; count of bases not matched to a gene: 4. CDR3 in DNA: TGTGCCAGCAGGGCTACAGGGGACACCGGGGAGCTGTTTTTT. Encoded protein: CASRATGDTGELFF.

CDR3 residues: CASSLVQGAGEAFF. The CDR3 coding sequence is TGTGCCAGCAGCCTCGTACAGGGGGCAGGTGAAGCTTTCTTT. V is TRBV11-2 and J is TRBJ1-1; 9 bases line up with TRBD1. The V and J ends lost 5 bases and 7 bases, in that order; junction bases with no gene match: 8. The CDR3 has 14 amino acids. Germline CDR1 reads SGHAT; CDR2 reads FQNNGV.

The chain carries TRBV29-1 and TRBJ1-2; 9 bases align to TRBD1. The ends lost 4 bases at V and 2 bases at J; junction bases unmatched: 11. There are 16 residues in the CDR3. The germline V gene encodes CDR1 SQVTM and CDR2 ANQGSEA. CDR3 amino acids: CSVGVGTGPGNYGYTF. In DNA form, the CDR3 reads TGCAGCGTTGGGGTCGGGACAGGGCCGGGGAACTATGGCTACACCTTC.

The chain uses TRBV1 and TRBJ2-6; TRBD1 reflects the table's D call only, with no check against the DNA. TRBV1 is noted as a pseudogene. The CDR3 loop spans 18 amino acids. The CDR3 sequence is CTSRFNCLCTSRANVLTF. DNA for the CDR3: TGCACCAGCAGGTTCAATTGTTTGTGCACAAGTCGGGCCAACGTCCTGACTTTC.

The V call is TRBV5-1, the J call TRBJ1-1; possibly TRBD1 for D (5 bases). In germline, CDR1 is SGHRS, CDR2 YFSETQ. V was cut by 6 bases and J by 1 base, with 16 bases left in between. This CDR3 comprises 15 residues. The CDR3 is CASTPGGVTNTEAFF. The CDR3 DNA reads TGCGCCAGCACCCCCGGGGGAGTTACGAACACTGAAGCTTTCTTT.